This T cell receptor (beta chain) was profiled in a study of beta chain features in type 1 diabetes. Study-wide results and limits: The study found moderately but significantly shorter TCRB CDR3s in all four CD4+ subsets of Type 1 diabetes patients.

This clone was counted between two and nine times. Its antigen is currently unknown. Sequencing targeted expressed TCRB transcripts, as all isolated RNA had been reverse transcribed. An average near 3.57 million reads came from naive, central memory and regulatory T cell samples. Assay: immunoSEQ multiplex PCR; the TCRdb copy retains only in-frame clones and omits some. The table records about 170,000 clones, approximately 8.1% of them present only once. The CDR3 contains 16 residues. V lost 5 bases to trimming and J lost 2 bases; unmatched junction nucleotides: 8. The germline V gene has CDR1 GTSNPN and CDR2 SVGIG (reference sequence).

The TCR comes from a woman in her thirties or forties with type 1 diabetes. The chain joins TRBV30 to TRBJ1-5, with 11 bases matching TRBD1. The sample comprised central memory CD4+ T cells from blood. The CDR3 DNA follows: TGTGCCTGGGGACAGGGGGCGGAATTCGGCAATCAGCCCCAGCATTTT. This gives the protein CAWGQGAEFGNQPQHF.